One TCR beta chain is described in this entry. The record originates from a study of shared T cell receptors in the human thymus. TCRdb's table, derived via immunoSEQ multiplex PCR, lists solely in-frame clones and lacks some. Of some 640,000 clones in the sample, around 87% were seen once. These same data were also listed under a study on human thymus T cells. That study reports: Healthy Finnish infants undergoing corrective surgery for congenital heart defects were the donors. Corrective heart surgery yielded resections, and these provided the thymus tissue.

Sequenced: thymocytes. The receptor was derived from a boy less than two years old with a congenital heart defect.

CDR3 region: CASSLGRVSTDTQYF. CDR3 nucleotides: TGTGCCAGCAGCTTAGGACGGGTTAGCACAGATACGCAGTATTTT. The chain joins TRBV11-1 to TRBJ2-3; D remains ambiguous. The V gene lost 1 base and the J gene lost 0 bases, with 8 bases spanning the gap. The CDR3 is 15 amino acids. Per germline, CDR1 SGHAT and CDR2 FQDESV (reference sequence).